These 11 T cell receptor beta chains were sequenced from one sample in a study of beta chain features in type 1 diabetes. Study-level findings and limits: Moderate but significant shortening of TCRB CDR3s was recorded in all four CD4+ subsets from Type 1 diabetes patients.

Investigators reverse transcribed all isolated RNA, so they sequenced expressed TCRB transcripts. Using immunoSEQ multiplex PCR, the repertoire was profiled, and TCRdb retains in-frame clones only, with some absent. Of around 250,000 clones listed, approximately 15% were seen once; the top ten hold approximately 0.021%. What these receptors recognize is not known. The specimen was naive CD4+ T cells from blood. Receptor source: a man younger than 40 with type 1 diabetes.

This clone was observed a few times. The rearrangement uses TRBV5-4 and TRBJ2-5; 13 positions match TRBD2. J was trimmed by 1 base and V by 0 bases; bases with no gene match: 6. Per germline, CDR1 SGHNT and CDR2 YYREEE (reference sequence). The length of the CDR3 is 18 residues. CDR3 in amino acids: CASSLGPTSGGPQETQYF. CDR3 bases: TGTGCCAGCAGCTTGGGGCCGACTAGCGGGGGGCCCCAAGAGACCCAGTACTTC.

The chain links TRBV10-3 to TRBJ2-7; 11 nucleotides align to TRBD2. The length of the CDR3 is 13 residues. The V segment lost 8 bases and the J segment 2 bases; nucleotides outside the gene matches: 2. Germline CDR1 reads ENHRY; CDR2 reads SYGVKD. This CDR3 reads CAIGTSGTYEQYF. For the CDR3, the DNA is TGTGCCATCGGGACTAGCGGCACCTACGAGCAGTACTTC.

This chain connects TRBV11-3 to TRBJ1-6; D is unclear. Germline CDR1 is SGHNT and CDR2 is YENEEA. V was cut by 3 bases and J by 8 bases, with 11 bases left in between. This CDR3 has 14 amino acids. CDR3 in DNA: TGTGCCAGCAGCTTCGAAGGGAGGGATTCACCCCTCCACTTT. It translates to CASSFEGRDSPLHF.

This clone was recorded a few times. J is TRBJ2-5 and V is TRBV5-1; TRBD1 aligns across 8 bases. Germline trimming cut 0 bases from V and 5 bases from J; bases unmatched to any gene: 9. Germline-derived CDR1 and CDR2 are SGHRS and YFSETQ. The CDR3 sequence is 16 residues long. The CDR3 DNA reads TGCGCCAGCAGCTTGGCTTGGACAGGGAACTCGGAGACCCAGTACTTC. This sequence encodes CASSLAWTGNSETQYF.

This clone was counted only a few times. The CDR3 spells CASSITSGAGEQFF. CDR3 DNA: TGTGCCAGTAGTATTACTAGCGGGGCAGGTGAGCAGTTCTTC. The J gene is TRBJ2-1, the V gene TRBV19; TRBD2 matches at 10 bases. V gave up 3 bases and J gave up 9 bases; unmatched junction bases: 5. Germline V gene data show CDR1 as LNHDA and CDR2 as SQIVND (reference sequence). The CDR3 is 14 residues long.

In this sample, this clone turned up a few times. The chain recombines TRBV30 with TRBJ1-1; D remains unclear. The CDR3 contains 12 residues. Germline CDR1 and CDR2: GTSNPN and SVGIG (reference sequence). V lost 4 bases and J lost 1, with 7 bases in between. CDR3 amino acids: CAWNPGNTEAFF. The CDR3 DNA follows: TGTGCCTGGAATCCCGGGAACACTGAAGCTTTCTTT.

This clone was seen just once. The J gene is TRBJ2-4, the V gene TRBV5-1; D call uncertain. The length of the CDR3 is 16 residues. V was shortened by 0 bases and J by 0 bases, with 10 bases between the two germline ends. From germline, CDR1 is SGHRS and CDR2 YFSETQ. The CDR3 loop reads CASSLEPILAKNIQYF. CDR3 DNA sequence: TGCGCCAGCAGCTTGGAGCCTATCTTAGCCAAAAACATTCAGTACTTC.

The V gene is TRBV5-4, the J gene TRBJ2-5; 16 nucleotides line up with TRBD2. The germline V gene encodes CDR1 SGHNT and CDR2 YYREEE (reference sequence). V shed 3 bases and J 7 bases; nucleotides not matched to a gene: 12. The CDR3 runs 18 residues. CDR3 residues: CASSSGLAGGPTMGTQYF. Written as DNA, the CDR3 is TGTGCCAGCAGCTCGGGACTAGCGGGAGGGCCGACTATGGGGACCCAGTACTTC.

The V gene is TRBV6-4, the J gene TRBJ2-1; the match to TRBD1 covers 7 bases. The J segment lost 6 bases and the V segment lost 0 bases, leaving 8 bases of the junction unmatched. Germline V gene sequence: CDR1 MRHNA, CDR2 SNTAGT. The CDR3 has 16 residues. The CDR3 DNA follows: TGTGCCAGCAGTGACTCGAGTACAGGGGTACGCAATGAGCAGTTCTTC. This sequence encodes CASSDSSTGVRNEQFF.

This chain joins TRBV5-4 and TRBJ2-3; TRBD2 might be the D (6 bases). The CDR3 is 14 residues long. Germline assignment: CDR1 SGHNT and CDR2 YYREEE (reference sequence). V lost 4 bases and J lost 6, with 15 bases in between. The CDR3 DNA is TGTGCCAGCAGCCTGGGACCCCGGGGGGATACGCAGTATTTT. Residues: CASSLGPRGDTQYF.

This clone showed up just a few times. The chain employs TRBV7-9 and TRBJ1-2; no definite D call. The CDR3 has 13 amino acids. Trimming removed 2 bases at V and 3 bases at J, with 7 bases between. Germline assignment: CDR1 SEHNR and CDR2 FQNEAQ (reference sequence). The CDR3 here is CASSLTVYYGYTF. In DNA, the CDR3 is TGTGCCAGCAGCTTAACAGTTTACTATGGCTACACCTTC. Full variable domain (rest looked up from reference TRBV7-9 and TRBJ1-2): DTGVSQNPRHKITKRGQNVTFRCDPISEHNRLYWYRQTLGQGPEFLTYFQNEAQLEKSRLLSDRFSAERPKGSFSTLEIQRTEQGDSAMYLCASSLTVYYGYTFGSGTRLTVV.